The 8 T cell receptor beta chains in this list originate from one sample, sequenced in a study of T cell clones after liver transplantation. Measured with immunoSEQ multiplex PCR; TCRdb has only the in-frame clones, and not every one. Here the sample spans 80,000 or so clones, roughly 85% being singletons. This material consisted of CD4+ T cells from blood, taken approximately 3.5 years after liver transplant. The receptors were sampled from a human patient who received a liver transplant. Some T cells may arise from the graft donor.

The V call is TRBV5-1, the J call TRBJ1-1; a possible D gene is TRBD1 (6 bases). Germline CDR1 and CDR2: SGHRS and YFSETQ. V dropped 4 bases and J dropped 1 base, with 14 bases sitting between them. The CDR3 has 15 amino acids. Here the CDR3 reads CASSMARGANTEAFF. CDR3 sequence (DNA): TGCGCCAGCAGCATGGCGCGGGGGGCGAACACTGAAGCTTTCTTT.

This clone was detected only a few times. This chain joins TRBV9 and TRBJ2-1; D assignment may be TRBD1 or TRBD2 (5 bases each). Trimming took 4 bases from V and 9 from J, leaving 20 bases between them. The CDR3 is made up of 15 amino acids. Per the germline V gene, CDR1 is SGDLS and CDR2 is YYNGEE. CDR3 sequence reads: CASSTRRDHGGEQFF. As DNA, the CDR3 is TGTGCCAGCAGCACCCGTAGGGACCACGGTGGTGAGCAGTTCTTC.

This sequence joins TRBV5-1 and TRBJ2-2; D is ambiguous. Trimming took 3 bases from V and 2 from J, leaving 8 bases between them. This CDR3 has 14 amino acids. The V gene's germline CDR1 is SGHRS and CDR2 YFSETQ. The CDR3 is CASSYQLNTGELFF. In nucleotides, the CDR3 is TGCGCCAGCAGCTACCAACTTAACACCGGGGAGCTGTTTTTT.

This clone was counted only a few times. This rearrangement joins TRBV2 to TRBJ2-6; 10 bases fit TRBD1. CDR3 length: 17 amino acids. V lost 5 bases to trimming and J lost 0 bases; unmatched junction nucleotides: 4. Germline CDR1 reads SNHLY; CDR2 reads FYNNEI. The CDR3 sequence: CASSLGQGNSGANVLTF. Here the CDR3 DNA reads TGTGCCAGCAGTTTGGGACAGGGGAACTCTGGGGCCAACGTCCTGACTTTC.

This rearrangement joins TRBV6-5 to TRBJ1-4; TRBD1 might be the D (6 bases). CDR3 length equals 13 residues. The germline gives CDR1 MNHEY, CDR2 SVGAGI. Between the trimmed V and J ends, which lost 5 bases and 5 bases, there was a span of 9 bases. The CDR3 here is CASSRDMNEKLFF. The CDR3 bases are TGTGCCAGCAGTCGGGACATGAATGAAAAACTGTTTTTT.

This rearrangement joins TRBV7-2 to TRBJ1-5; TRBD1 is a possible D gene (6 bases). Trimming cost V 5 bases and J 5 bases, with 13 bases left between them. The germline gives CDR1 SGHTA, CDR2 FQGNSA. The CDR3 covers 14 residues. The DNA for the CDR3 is TGTGCCAGCAGCCCTCGGGCAGGGGATCAGCCCCAGCATTTT. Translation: CASSPRAGDQPQHF.

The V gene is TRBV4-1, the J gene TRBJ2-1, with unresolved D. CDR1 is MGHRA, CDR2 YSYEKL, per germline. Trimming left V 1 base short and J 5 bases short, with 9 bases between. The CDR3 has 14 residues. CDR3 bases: TGCGCCAGCAGCCAAGTCGAAGGAAACAATGAGCAGTTCTTC. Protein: CASSQVEGNNEQFF.

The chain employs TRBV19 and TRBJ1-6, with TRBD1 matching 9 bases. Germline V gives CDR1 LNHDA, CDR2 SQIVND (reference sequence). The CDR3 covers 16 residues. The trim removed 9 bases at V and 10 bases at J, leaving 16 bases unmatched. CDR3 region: CASRGRPGQGGSPLHF. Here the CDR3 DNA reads TGTGCCAGCAGAGGGCGACCGGGACAGGGTGGATCACCCCTCCACTTT.